The clone carrying this TCR beta chain was seen repeatedly, ten times or more. Antigen unknown. Construction of TCR beta libraries relied on iRepertoire HTBI primers and on Arm-PCR targeting CDR3 regions. Using its own MiXCR run on the multiplex PCR reads, TCRdb lists one record per CDR3 protein. Of 300,000 to 450,000 distinct CDR3 sequences in the sample, 15% to 19% were seen once. Time point defined: newly diagnosed GD, antithyroid drugs for less than 3 months. PBMCs were the source of the RNA used for TCR sequencing. Patients came through an endocrinology department, and that department was in Xi'an, China. The CDR3 loop spans 15 amino acids. V was trimmed by 4 bases and J by 5 bases, leaving 14 bases between them. CDR1 and CDR2 from the germline V gene are LGHDT and YNNKEL (reference sequence). The data are from a study of regulatory T cells in long-lasting Graves disease. At the level of the study: Newly diagnosed Graves' patients had taken antithyroid drugs under 3 months.

Regarding the study as a whole: Persistent disease exhibited a predilection for TRBV28, TRBJ1-2 and TRBJ2-5. Public clonotype sharing was higher in persistent than newly diagnosed patients.

The origin of this receptor is a female donor with Graves disease. The sample in question was peripheral blood mononuclear cells (PBMCs), obtained at new diagnosis, from a patient treated with antithyroid drugs. The chain is built from TRBV3-1 and TRBJ1-4; D might be TRBD1 (5 bases). The CDR3 region is CASSPRVGRNEKLFF. CDR3 nucleotide sequence: TGTGCCAGCAGCCCCAGGGTCGGAAGAAATGAAAAACTGTTTTTT.